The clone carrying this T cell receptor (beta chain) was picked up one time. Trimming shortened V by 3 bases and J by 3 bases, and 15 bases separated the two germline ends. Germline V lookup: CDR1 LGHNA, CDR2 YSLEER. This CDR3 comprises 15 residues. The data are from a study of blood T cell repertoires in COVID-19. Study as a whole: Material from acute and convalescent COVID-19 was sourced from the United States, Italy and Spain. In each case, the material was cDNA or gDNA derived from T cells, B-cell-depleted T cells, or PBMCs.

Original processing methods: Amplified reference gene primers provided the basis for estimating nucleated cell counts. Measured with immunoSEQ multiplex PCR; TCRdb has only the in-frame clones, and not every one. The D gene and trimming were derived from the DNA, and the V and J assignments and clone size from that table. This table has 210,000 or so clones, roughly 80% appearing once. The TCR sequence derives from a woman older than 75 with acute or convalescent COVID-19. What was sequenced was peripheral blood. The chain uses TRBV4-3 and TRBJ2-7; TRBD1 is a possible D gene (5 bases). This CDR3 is CASSQQLTGDYEQYF. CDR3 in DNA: TGCGCCAGCAGCCAGCAGCTAACAGGCGACTACGAGCAGTACTTC.